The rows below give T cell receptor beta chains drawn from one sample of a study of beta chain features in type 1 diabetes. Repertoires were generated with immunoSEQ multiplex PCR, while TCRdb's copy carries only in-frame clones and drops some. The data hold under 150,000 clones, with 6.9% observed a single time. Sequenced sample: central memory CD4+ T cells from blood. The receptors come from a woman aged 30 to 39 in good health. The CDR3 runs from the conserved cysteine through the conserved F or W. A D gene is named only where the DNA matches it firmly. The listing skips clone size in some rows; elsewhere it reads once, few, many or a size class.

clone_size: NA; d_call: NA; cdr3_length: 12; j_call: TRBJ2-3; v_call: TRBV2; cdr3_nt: TGTGCCAGCACCACCACAGGAGATACGCAGTATTTT; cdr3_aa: CASTTTGDTQYF
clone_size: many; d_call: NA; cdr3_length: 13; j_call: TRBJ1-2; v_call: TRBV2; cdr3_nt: TGTGCCGGAAGAAGTCCGGGATTCTATGGCTACACCTTC; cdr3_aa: CAGRSPGFYGYTF
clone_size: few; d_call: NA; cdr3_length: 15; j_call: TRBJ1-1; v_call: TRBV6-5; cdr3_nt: TGTGCCAGCAGTTACTCGACGCAGGGGAACACTGAAGCTTTCTTT; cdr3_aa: CASSYSTQGNTEAFF
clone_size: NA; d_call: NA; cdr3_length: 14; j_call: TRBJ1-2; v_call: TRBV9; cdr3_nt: TGTGCCAGCAGTTCTACGGCGGGGGTCTATGGCTACACCTTC; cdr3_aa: CASSSTAGVYGYTF
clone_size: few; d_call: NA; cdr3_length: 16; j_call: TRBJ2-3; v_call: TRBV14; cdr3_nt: TGTGCCAGCAGCCAACAACGGACTGGGTATTCAGATACGCAGTATTTT; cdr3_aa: CASSQQRTGYSDTQYF
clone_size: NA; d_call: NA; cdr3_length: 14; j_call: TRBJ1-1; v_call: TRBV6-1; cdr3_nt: TGTGCCAGCAGTGATAACAGTGGGGGGACTGAAGCTTTCTTT; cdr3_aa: CASSDNSGGTEAFF
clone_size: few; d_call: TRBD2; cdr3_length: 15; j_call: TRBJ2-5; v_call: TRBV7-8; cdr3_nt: TGTGCCAGCAGCCTAAATAGCGGGAGCGGGGAGACCCAGTACTTC; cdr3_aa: CASSLNSGSGETQYF
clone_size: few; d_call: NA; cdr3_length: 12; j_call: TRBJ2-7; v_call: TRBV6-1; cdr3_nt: TGTGCCAGCAGTGAAATGAGGTACGAGCAGTACTTC; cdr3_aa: CASSEMRYEQYF
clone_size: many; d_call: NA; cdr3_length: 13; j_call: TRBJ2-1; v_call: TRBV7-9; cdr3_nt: TGTGCCAGCCGTCAAAAGCTAGGAGGAGAGCAGTTCTTC; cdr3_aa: CASRQKLGGEQFF
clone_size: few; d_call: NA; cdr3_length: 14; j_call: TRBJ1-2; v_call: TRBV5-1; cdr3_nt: TGCGCCAGCAGCTTGGCGGGACAAGATGATGGCTACACCTTC; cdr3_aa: CASSLAGQDDGYTF
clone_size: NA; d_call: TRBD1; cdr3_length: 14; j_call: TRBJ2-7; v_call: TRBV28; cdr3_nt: TGTGCCAGCAGTTCGGGACAGGCTCCCTACGAGCAGTACTTC; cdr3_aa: CASSSGQAPYEQYF
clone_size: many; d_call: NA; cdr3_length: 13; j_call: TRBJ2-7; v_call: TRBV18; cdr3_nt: TGTGCCAGCTCACCTGCGGGGACCTACGAGCAGTACTTC; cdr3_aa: CASSPAGTYEQYF
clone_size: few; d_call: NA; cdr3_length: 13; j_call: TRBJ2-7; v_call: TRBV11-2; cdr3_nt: TGTGCCAGCAGCCGAGGGCAGGGGCGCGAGCAGTACTTC; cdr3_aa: CASSRGQGREQYF
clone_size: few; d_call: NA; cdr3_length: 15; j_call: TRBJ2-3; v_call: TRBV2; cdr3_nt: TGTGCCAGCAGTGTAGGCCTAGCGTCCACAGATACGCAGTATTTT; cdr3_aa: CASSVGLASTDTQYF
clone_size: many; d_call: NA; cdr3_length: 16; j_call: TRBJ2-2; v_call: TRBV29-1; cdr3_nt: TGCAGCGTCCGAGCAAGGGGACTCTCGAACACCGGGGAGCTGTTTTTT; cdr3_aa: CSVRARGLSNTGELFF
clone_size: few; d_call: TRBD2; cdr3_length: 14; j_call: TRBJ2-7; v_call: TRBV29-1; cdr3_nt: TGCAGCGTGGCGGGGGGGACTAGCGGGCCCGAGCAGTACTTC; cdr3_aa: CSVAGGTSGPEQYF
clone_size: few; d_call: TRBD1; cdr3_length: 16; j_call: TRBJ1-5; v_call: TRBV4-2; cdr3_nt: TGTGCCAGCAGCCAAGAAGCGGACAGGAGGGATCAGCCCCAGCATTTT; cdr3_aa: CASSQEADRRDQPQHF
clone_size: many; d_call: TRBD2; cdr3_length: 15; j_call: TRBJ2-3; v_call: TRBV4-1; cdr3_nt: TGCGCCAGCAGTCGGGCGGGAGGGTCCACAGATACGCAGTATTTT; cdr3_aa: CASSRAGGSTDTQYF
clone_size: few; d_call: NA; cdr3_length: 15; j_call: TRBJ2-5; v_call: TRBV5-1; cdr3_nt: TGCGCCAGCAGCTTGGTCGCCGGCGGCGGAGAGACCCAGTACTTC; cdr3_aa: CASSLVAGGGETQYF
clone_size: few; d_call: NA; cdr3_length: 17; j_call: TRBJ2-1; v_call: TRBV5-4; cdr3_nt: TGTGCCAGCAGCTTGTTTAGCGGAACTAGCTCCTACAATGAGCAGTTCTTC; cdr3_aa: CASSLFSGTSSYNEQFF
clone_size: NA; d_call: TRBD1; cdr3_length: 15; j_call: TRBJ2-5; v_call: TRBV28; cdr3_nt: TGTGCCAGCAGGCTACAGGGGACCCCCCAAGAGACCCAGTACTTC; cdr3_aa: CASRLQGTPQETQYF
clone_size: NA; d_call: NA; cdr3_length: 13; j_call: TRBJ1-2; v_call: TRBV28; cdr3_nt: TGTGCCAGCAGCCGCGCCCTAGGCTATGGCTACACCTTC; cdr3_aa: CASSRALGYGYTF
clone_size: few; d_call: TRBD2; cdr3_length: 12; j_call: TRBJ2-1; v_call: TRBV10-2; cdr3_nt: TGCGCCAGCAGTAGGACTAGCCTTGAGCAGTTCTTC; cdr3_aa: CASSRTSLEQFF
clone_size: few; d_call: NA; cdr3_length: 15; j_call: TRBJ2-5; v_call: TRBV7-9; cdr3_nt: TGTGCCAGCAGCTCGCACCGGGGTACCAAAGAGACCCAGTACTTC; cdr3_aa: CASSSHRGTKETQYF
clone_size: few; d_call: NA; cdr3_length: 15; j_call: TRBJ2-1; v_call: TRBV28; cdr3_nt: TGTGCCAGCAGTTCGGAAGAGAGAGGGGGTAGCGAGCAGTTCTTC; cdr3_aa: CASSSEERGGSEQFF
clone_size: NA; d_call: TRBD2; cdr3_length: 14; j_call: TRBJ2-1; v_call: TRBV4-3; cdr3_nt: TGCGCCAGCAGCCAATATGTTGGGACTAGTGAGCAGTTCTTC; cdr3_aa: CASSQYVGTSEQFF
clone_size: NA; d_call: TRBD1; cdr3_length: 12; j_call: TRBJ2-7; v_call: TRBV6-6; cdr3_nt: TGTGCCAGCAACACAGGGGGCGAGGAGCAGTACTTC; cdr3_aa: CASNTGGEEQYF
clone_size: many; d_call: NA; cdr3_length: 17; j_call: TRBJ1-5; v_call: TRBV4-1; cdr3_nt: TGCGCCAGCAGCCCAAGGGGCGGTCAGGGTAGCAATCAGCCCCAGCATTTT; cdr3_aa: CASSPRGGQGSNQPQHF
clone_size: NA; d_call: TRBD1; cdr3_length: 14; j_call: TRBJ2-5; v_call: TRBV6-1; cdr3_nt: TGTGCCAGCTCTCAACAGGGGGCTGGGGAGACCCAGTACTTC; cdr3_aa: CASSQQGAGETQYF
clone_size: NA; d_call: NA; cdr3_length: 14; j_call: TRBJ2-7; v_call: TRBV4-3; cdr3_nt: TGCGCCAGCAGCCAAGAATACAGGGAGTACGAGCAGTACTTC; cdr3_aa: CASSQEYREYEQYF